This paragraph reports one TCR beta chain. Recruits, aged roughly 18 to 95 years, lived in 25 or so US areas. The data originate from a study of blood T cell repertoires in COVID-19. About the study: Nucleic acid was either cDNA or gDNA, and it came from T cells, B-cell-depleted T cells, or PBMCs.

Germline V lookup: CDR1 SGHAT, CDR2 FQNNGV. There are 14 residues in the CDR3. Trimming cost V 1 base and J 4 bases; bases outside gene matches: 0. Method: immunoSEQ multiplex PCR; TCRdb's copy keeps in-frame clones and lacks some. Seen here are approximately 300,000 clones, approximately 83% observed once, and the top ten hold 3.5% to 5.5%. This rearrangement joins TRBV11-2 to TRBJ1-2; 10 nucleotides agree with TRBD1. The receptor's source is a woman in her 30s who had recovered from COVID-19. The sequenced material came from PBMCs or T cells enriched from blood (not recorded which). In nucleotides, the CDR3 is TGTGCCAGCAGCTTAGGGGACAGGGGCTATGGCTACACCTTC. Its protein is CASSLGDRGYGYTF.